This is a list of T cell receptor beta chains from one sample in a study of T-cell reconstitution after alpha-beta-depleted transplantation in children. MiXCR, run by TCRdb on the PCR reads, gives a single entry per CDR3 protein. The sample holds fewer than 750,000 distinct CDR3 sequences, 27% seen once. This specimen consisted of PBMCs, obtained before TCRalphabeta/CD19-depleted stem cell transplant. The source is a boy under two years old with Wiskott-Aldrich syndrome, due to receive a stem cell transplant. The CDR3 runs from the conserved cysteine through the conserved F or W. The D gene is left open where the match is weak. Clone sizes are given selectively: once, few, many, or a class where the clone is expanded.

TRBV6-2/TRBV6-3	-	TRBJ2-1	TRBD2	TGTGCCAGCAGAGCGGGACTAGCGGGCTCCTACAATGAGCAGTTCTTC	CASRAGLAGSYNEQFF
TRBV25-1	-	TRBJ2-7	-	TGTGCCAGCAGTGAATCCAGACAGGTAGCCTACGAGCAGTACTTC	CASSESRQVAYEQYF
TRBV5-1	few	TRBJ2-3	TRBD2	TGCGCCAGCAGCTACGGACTAGCGGCCTACACAGATACGCAGTATTTT	CASSYGLAAYTDTQYF
TRBV5-1	-	TRBJ2-7	TRBD2	TGCGCCAGCAGCGAGGGACTAGCGGGTGTCTCCTACGAGCAGTACTTC	CASSEGLAGVSYEQYF
TRBV7-2	-	TRBJ1-5	-	TGTGCCAGCAGCTTAGTAGACTACAATCAGCCCCAGCATTTT	CASSLVDYNQPQHF
TRBV29-1	-	TRBJ1-1	-	TGCAGCGCCGAACTCAGGGGAGCTTTCTTT	CSAELRGAFF
TRBV6-4	-	TRBJ2-3	-	TGTGCCTGCAGTGTCCGGCAGGGCGTGGGGGTATCCACAGATACGCAGTATTTT	CACSVRQGVGVSTDTQYF
TRBV12-3/TRBV12-4	-	TRBJ1-1	TRBD1	TGTGCCAGCAAAAGACAGGGGGACACTGAAGCTTTCTTT	CASKRQGDTEAFF
TRBV6-5	few	TRBJ1-6	-	TGTGCCAGCAGTTTGGGTACAGCGGAATGGTCACCCCTCCACTTT	CASSLGTAEWSPLHF
TRBV4-2	few	TRBJ2-2	TRBD2	TGTGCCAGCAGCCAAGGGGCCCGTTTGTCGGCGGGAGGCCCGAACACCGGGGAGCTGTTTTTT	CASSQGARLSAGGPNTGELFF
TRBV2	few	TRBJ1-2	-	TGTGCCAGGGACGGCGACTATGGCTACACCTTC	CARDGDYGYTF
TRBV24-1	-	TRBJ2-2	TRBD2	TGTGCCACCAGTGATTTCGGCGGGAGGGACGGTTACACCGGGGAGCTGTTTTTT	CATSDFGGRDGYTGELFF
TRBV5-6	few	TRBJ2-7	-	TGTGCCAGCAGCTTCAGGGTTTTATCCTACGAGCAGTACTTC	CASSFRVLSYEQYF
TRBV20-1	-	TRBJ2-1	-	TGCAGCGCCTTTAGAACGCAGGGTTGGTACAATGAGCAGTTCTTC	CSAFRTQGWYNEQFF
TRBV28	few	TRBJ1-1	-	TGTGCCAGCAGTTTGGGCTCCGACGGCACTGAAGCTTTCTTT	CASSLGSDGTEAFF
TRBV5-1	few	TRBJ1-1	-	TGCGCCAGCAAGGGCAGGTTGAACACTGAAGCTTTCTTT	CASKGRLNTEAFF
TRBV3-1	few	TRBJ1-3	-	TGTGCCAGCAGCCAAGGGGTACAGTCCTCTGGAAACACCATATATTTT	CASSQGVQSSGNTIYF
TRBV6-5	few	TRBJ2-3	TRBD2	TGTGCCAGCAGTTACAGATGGGGAGGGAGAGATACGCAGTATTTT	CASSYRWGGRDTQYF
TRBV10-3	few	TRBJ2-5	TRBD1	TGTGCCTCAGCTACAGGGGAGCTCGGGGAGACCCAGTACTTC	CASATGELGETQYF